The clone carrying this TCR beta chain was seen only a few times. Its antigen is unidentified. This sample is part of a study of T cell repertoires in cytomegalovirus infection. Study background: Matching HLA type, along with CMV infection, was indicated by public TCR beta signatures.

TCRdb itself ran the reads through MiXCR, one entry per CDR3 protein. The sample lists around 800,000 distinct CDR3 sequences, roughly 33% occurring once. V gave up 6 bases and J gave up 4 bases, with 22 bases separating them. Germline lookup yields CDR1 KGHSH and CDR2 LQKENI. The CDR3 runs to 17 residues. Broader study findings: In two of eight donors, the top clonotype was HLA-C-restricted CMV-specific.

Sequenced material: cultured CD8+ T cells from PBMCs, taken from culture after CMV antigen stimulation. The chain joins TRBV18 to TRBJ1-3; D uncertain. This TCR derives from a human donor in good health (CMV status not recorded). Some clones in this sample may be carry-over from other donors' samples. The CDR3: CASSTGKFKGRGNTIYF. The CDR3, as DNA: TGTGCCAGCTCTACCGGGAAATTTAAAGGACGCGGAAACACCATATATTTT.